This T cell receptor beta chain was captured by sequencing in a study of vaccination and CD4 T cells after COVID-19. At the level of the study: Two of the convalescents were Hispanic, and convalescents were six males and four females.

Sequenced with the Oncomine TCR Beta short-read assay was DNA taken from cultured CD4+ T cells. TCRdb redid the calling of the PCR reads with MiXCR, one entry per CDR3 protein. The profile shows fewer than 9,000 distinct CDR3 sequences, roughly 32% of them singletons. Treatment given: approximately 9-day PBMC culture with coronavirus spike peptide pools or control peptides (ViraFEST assay). Pre-COVID-19 pandemic sampling (2011-2018) yielded the unexposed donor's CD4+ T cells. ViraFEST relied on peptide pools to expand antigen-specific T cells; the TCRs were sequenced afterward. Whole-study results and caveats: Spike mono-reactivity marked 304 of 307 vaccine-specific clones in convalescent patients. Recorded median SARS-CoV-2-reactive clonotype numbers increased from 21 to 38 without reaching significance.

Of note for this clonotype: Its antigen is as yet unknown. Sequence at one end of the junction differs from germline and may be a read error.

This CDR3 has 16 residues. Germline CDR1 reads SSHAT; CDR2 reads FNYEAQ (reference sequence). This chain connects TRBV7-7 to TRBJ2-1; 12 bases fit TRBD1. The origin of this receptor is a human donor in good health. The sample consisted of CD4+ T cells from blood, cultured in vitro. CDR3 nucleotides: TGTGCTAGCAGCTTACTGGGACAGGGGGCGGGGAATGAGCAGTTCTTC. Protein product: CASSLLGQGAGNEQFF.